This TCR beta chain was recovered during a study of T-cell reconstitution after alpha-beta-depleted transplantation in children. As regards this clonotype: The antigen remains unidentified.

A library of TCRbeta sequences, prepared with unique molecular identifiers, was generated. MiXCR, run by TCRdb on the PCR reads, gives a single entry per CDR3 protein. The sample has approximately 980,000 distinct CDR3 sequences, 25% to 30% seen once. The germline gives CDR1 DFQATT, CDR2 SNEGSKA (reference sequence). The CDR3 consists of 14 residues. The J segment lost 0 bases and the V segment lost 2 bases, leaving 4 bases of the junction unmatched. Broader study findings: Surviving thymic progenitors and recipient T cells were the source of high TCRbeta diversity at day 60 in some patients.

The TCR sequence derives from a boy younger than two who had a stem cell transplant for SCID, so the T cells may come from the graft donor. Specimen: PBMCs, mostly from graft donor cells, collected 360 days after TCRalphabeta/CD19-depleted stem cell transplant. The chain has TRBV20-1 and TRBJ2-7, with 7 bases that match TRBD1. The CDR3 DNA follows: TGCAGTGCTAGACCCGGGACAGTCTCCTACGAGCAGTACTTC. As protein: CSARPGTVSYEQYF.